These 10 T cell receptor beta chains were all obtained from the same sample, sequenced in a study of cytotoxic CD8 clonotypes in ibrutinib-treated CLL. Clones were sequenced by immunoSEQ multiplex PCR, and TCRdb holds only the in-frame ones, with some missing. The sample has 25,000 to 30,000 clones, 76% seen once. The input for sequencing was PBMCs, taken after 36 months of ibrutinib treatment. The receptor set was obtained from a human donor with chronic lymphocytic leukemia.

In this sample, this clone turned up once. As DNA, the CDR3 is TGCGCCAGCAGCCCTCGGGCGGCCGGGGGGACCTATAATTCACCCCTCCACTTT. It codes for CASSPRAAGGTYNSPLHF. V and J are TRBV4-1 and TRBJ1-6, with a possible D match to TRBD1 (5 bases). Trimming shortened V by 4 bases and J by 2 bases, and 18 bases separated the two germline ends. This CDR3 is built from 18 residues. Per the germline V gene, CDR1 is MGHRA and CDR2 is YSYEKL.

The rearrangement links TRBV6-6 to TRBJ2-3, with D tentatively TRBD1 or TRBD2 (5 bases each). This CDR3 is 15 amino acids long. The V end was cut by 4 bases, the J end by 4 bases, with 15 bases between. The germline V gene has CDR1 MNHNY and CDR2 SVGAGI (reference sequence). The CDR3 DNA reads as TGTGCCAGCAGTTCCTCCCGTGTGGGACCAGATACGCAGTATTTT. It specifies CASSSSRVGPDTQYF.

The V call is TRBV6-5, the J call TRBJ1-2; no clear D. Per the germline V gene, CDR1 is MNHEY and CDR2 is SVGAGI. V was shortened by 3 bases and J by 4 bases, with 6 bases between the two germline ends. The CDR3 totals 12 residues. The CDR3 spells CASSYNSYGYTF. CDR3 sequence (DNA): TGTGCCAGCAGTTATAACAGCTATGGCTACACCTTC.

This CDR3 is CASSRELYQETQYF. The CDR3 bases are TGTGCCAGCAGCAGGGAACTATACCAAGAGACCCAGTACTTC. The chain is built from TRBV5-4 and TRBJ2-5; no clear D gene. Germline loops: CDR1 SGHNT, CDR2 YYREEE (reference sequence). V lost 4 bases and J lost 0, with 10 bases in between. The CDR3 spans 14 residues.

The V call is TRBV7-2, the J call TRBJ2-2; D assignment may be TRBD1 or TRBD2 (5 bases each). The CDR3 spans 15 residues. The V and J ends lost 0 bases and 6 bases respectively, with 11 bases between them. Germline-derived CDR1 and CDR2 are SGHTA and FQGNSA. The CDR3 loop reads CASSLAGVGAGELFF. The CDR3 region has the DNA TGTGCCAGCAGCTTAGCGGGGGTGGGAGCCGGGGAGCTGTTTTTT.

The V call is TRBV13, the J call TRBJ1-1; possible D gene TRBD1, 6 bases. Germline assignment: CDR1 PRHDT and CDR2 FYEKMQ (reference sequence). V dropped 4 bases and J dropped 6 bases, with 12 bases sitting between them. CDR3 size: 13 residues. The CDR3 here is CASSSPDRPEAFF. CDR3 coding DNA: TGTGCCAGCAGCTCGCCCGACAGGCCTGAAGCTTTCTTT.

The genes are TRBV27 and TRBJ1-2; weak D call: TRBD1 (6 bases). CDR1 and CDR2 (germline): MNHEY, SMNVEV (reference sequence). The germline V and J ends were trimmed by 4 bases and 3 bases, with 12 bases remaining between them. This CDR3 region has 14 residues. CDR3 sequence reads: CASSWGGADYGYTF. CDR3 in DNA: TGTGCCAGCAGTTGGGGGGGCGCGGACTATGGCTACACCTTC.

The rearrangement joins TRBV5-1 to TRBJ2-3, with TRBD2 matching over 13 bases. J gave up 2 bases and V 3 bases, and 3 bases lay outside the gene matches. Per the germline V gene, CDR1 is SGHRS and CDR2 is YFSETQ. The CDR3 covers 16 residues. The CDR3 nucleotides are TGCGCCAGCAGCTCCGGACTAGCGGGGGTCACAGATACGCAGTATTTT. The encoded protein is CASSSGLAGVTDTQYF.

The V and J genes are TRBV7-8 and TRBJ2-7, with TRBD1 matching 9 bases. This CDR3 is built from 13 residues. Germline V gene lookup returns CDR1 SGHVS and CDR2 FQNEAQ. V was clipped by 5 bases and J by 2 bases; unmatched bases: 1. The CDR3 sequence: CASSRDRAYEQYF. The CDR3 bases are TGTGCCAGCAGCCGGGACAGGGCCTACGAGCAGTACTTC.

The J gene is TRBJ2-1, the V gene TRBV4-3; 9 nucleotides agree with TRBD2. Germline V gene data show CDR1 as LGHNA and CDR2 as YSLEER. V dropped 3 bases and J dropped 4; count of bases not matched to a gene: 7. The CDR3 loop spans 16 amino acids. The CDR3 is CASSHLAGGSYNEQFF. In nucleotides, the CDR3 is TGCGCCAGCAGCCACTTGGCGGGGGGGTCGTACAATGAGCAGTTCTTC.